Following are 27 T cell receptor beta chains from one sample sequenced in a study of blood T cell repertoires in COVID-19. Assay: immunoSEQ multiplex PCR; the TCRdb copy retains only in-frame clones and omits some. Among more than 200,000 clones listed, approximately 86% were seen once. The sequencing input was peripheral blood. These receptors came from a man aged 25 to 40 with active or convalescent COVID-19.

The V call is TRBV7-6, the J call TRBJ1-1, with TRBD1 as a possible D gene (5 bases). The CDR3 length is 14 residues. Germline V lookup: CDR1 SGHVS, CDR2 FNYEAQ. With 2 bases removed from V and 3 bases from J, the gap between germline ends came to 10 bases. CDR3 residues: CASSLRGADTEAFF. CDR3 sequence (DNA): TGTGCCAGCAGCTTAAGGGGCGCGGACACTGAAGCTTTCTTT.

The genes are TRBV28 and TRBJ2-3, with TRBD1 identical over 8 bases. The CDR3 totals 13 residues. J was trimmed by 5 bases and V by 6 bases; bases with no gene match: 4. CDR1 and CDR2 (germline): MDHEN, SYDVKM. As DNA, the CDR3 is TGTGCCAGCAGCACAGGGGGACGAGATACGCAGTATTTT. This gives the protein CASSTGGRDTQYF. Using reference TRBV28 and TRBJ2-3 for the parts outside the CDR3, the full variable domain is DVKVTQSSRYLVKRTGEKVFLECVQDMDHENMFWYRQDPGLGLRLIYFSYDVKMKEKGDIPEGYSVSREKKERFSLILESASTNQTSMYLCASSTGGRDTQYFGPGTRLTVL.

This rearrangement joins TRBV7-8 to TRBJ2-5, with D possibly matching TRBD2 (5 bases). This CDR3 spans 14 amino acids. V was shortened by 2 bases and J by 5 bases, with 12 bases between the two germline ends. Looked up from germline, CDR1 is SGHVS and CDR2 is FQNEAQ. CDR3: CASSLFGPGETQYF. The DNA for the CDR3 is TGTGCCAGCAGCTTATTTGGCCCGGGGGAGACCCAGTACTTC.

The chain has TRBV19 and TRBJ2-1; TRBD2 agrees at 11 bases. Unmatched junction bases numbered 16, after V lost 3 bases and J lost 0 bases. Germline V gene lookup returns CDR1 LNHDA and CDR2 SQIVND (reference sequence). The CDR3 contains 21 residues. Here the CDR3 reads CASSILLGWIAGGTSYNEQFF. CDR3 in DNA: TGTGCCAGTAGTATTCTTTTGGGGTGGATAGCGGGGGGGACCTCCTACAATGAGCAGTTCTTC.

This chain links TRBV6-4 with TRBJ2-7; TRBD1 might be the D (5 bases). This CDR3 has 16 amino acids. Germline V gene data show CDR1 as MRHNA and CDR2 as SNTAGT. Between the trimmed V and J ends, which lost 2 bases and 0 bases, there was a span of 14 bases. The CDR3 nucleotides read TGTGCCAGCAGTGACGATAAGGGTGACAGCTCCTACGAGCAGTACTTC. Protein: CASSDDKGDSSYEQYF.

This sequence joins TRBV5-4 and TRBJ2-5; 10 bases are a match to TRBD2. Germline trimming cut 0 bases from V and 1 base from J; bases unmatched to any gene: 12. Germline V gives CDR1 SGHNT, CDR2 YYREEE (reference sequence). This CDR3 is built from 19 residues. In DNA, the CDR3 is TGTGCCAGCAGCTTGGTAGCGGTCACTAGCGGGGCCTTCCAAGAGACCCAGTACTTC. Its protein is CASSLVAVTSGAFQETQYF.

This chain joins TRBV5-6 and TRBJ2-7, with a weak D call TRBD1 (7 bases). The CDR3 is 16 residues long. Trimming pared 0 bases from V and 5 bases from J, leaving 18 bases between. Germline V gene lookup returns CDR1 SGHDT and CDR2 YYEEEE. Here the CDR3 DNA reads TGTGCCAGCAGCTTGGGCCAGGGGGGACTGCTCCACGAGCAGTACTTC. Its translation is CASSLGQGGLLHEQYF.

This clone has only one observation. The rearrangement links TRBV7-2 to TRBJ2-7, with D possibly being TRBD1 (5 bases). V was clipped by 5 bases and J by 4 bases, with 12 bases between them. This CDR3 has 13 amino acids. The germline CDR1 and CDR2 sequences are SGHTA and FQGNSA. The CDR3 is CASSPGWVYEQYF. The DNA for the CDR3 is TGTGCCAGCAGCCCAGGGTGGGTGTACGAGCAGTACTTC.

The V and J genes are TRBV6-5 and TRBJ2-5, with D tentatively TRBD1 (6 bases). Germline V gene sequence: CDR1 MNHEY, CDR2 SVGAGI. This CDR3 spans 15 amino acids. Trimming took off 4 bases at V and 1 base at J, with 13 bases between the two ends. This CDR3 is CASSSARTAQETQYF. The CDR3 region has the DNA TGTGCCAGCAGTTCCGCCAGGACAGCCCAAGAGACCCAGTACTTC.

The rearrangement joins TRBV4-3 to TRBJ1-2, with 9 bases lining up with TRBD1. V shed 0 bases, J shed 5 bases, and the junction held 4 bases outside the gene matches. Germline V gene data show CDR1 as LGHNA and CDR2 as YSLEER. The CDR3 runs to 15 residues. The CDR3 sequence is CASSQDVGTGYGYTF. CDR3 sequence (DNA): TGCGCCAGCAGCCAAGATGTTGGGACAGGGTATGGCTACACCTTC.

J is TRBJ1-2 and V is TRBV27; D call uncertain. The CDR3 runs 13 residues. Trimming removed 4 bases at V and 8 bases at J, with 14 bases between. Germline CDR1 and CDR2: MNHEY and SMNVEV (reference sequence). CDR3 sequence (DNA): TGTGCCAGCAGTTCCCGGGGTGTGAACGGCTACACCTTC. It yields the protein CASSSRGVNGYTF.

The V call is TRBV5-6, the J call TRBJ2-7, with a possible D match to TRBD2 (6 bases). CDR1 and CDR2 (germline): SGHDT, YYEEEE. Trimming took 4 bases from V and 3 from J, leaving 14 bases between them. The CDR3 has 14 residues. CDR3 protein: CASSLLAGYYEQYF. CDR3 DNA sequence: TGTGCCAGCAGCCTGCTCGCGGGGTACTACGAGCAGTACTTC.

With regard to this clone: At the DNA level, this CDR3 is encoded by other sequences in the same sample as well. The chain carries TRBV6-5 and TRBJ1-1; no reliable D call. Germline V gene lookup returns CDR1 MNHEY and CDR2 SVGAGI. V gave up 3 bases and J gave up 3 bases, with 11 bases separating them. This CDR3 is 14 amino acids long. The chain's CDR3 is CASSYREGDTEAFF. CDR3 sequence (DNA): TGTGCCAGCAGTTATAGGGAGGGAGACACTGAAGCTTTCTTT.

The chain is built from TRBV5-5 and TRBJ1-5; tentative D call: TRBD1 (6 bases). Germline V gene sequence: CDR1 SGHKS, CDR2 YYEKEE (reference sequence). The germline V and J ends were trimmed by 4 bases and 0 bases, with 14 bases remaining between them. The CDR3 runs to 16 residues. The CDR3 coding sequence is TGTGCCAGCAGCCCACGGACAGAAGATAGCAATCAGCCCCAGCATTTT. Its protein is CASSPRTEDSNQPQHF.

This sequence joins TRBV19 and TRBJ1-5; TRBD1 matches 9 bases. The V gene's germline CDR1 is LNHDA and CDR2 SQIVND (reference sequence). The CDR3 is 17 residues long. V lost 4 bases, J lost 0 bases, and 7 bases stayed unmatched. CDR3 DNA: TGTGCCAGTAGTAGAACAGGGGGCGCGAATAGCAATCAGCCCCAGCATTTT. Translated: CASSRTGGANSNQPQHF.

This clone was observed a single time. The chain uses TRBV7-6 and TRBJ1-5; the D gene is possibly TRBD1 (5 bases). Trimming took off 2 bases at V and 1 base at J, with 9 bases between the two ends. Looked up from germline, CDR1 is SGHVS and CDR2 is FNYEAQ. The CDR3 loop spans 15 amino acids. CDR3 residues: CASSLQGGSNQPQHF. The CDR3 coding sequence is TGTGCCAGCAGCTTACAGGGTGGGAGCAATCAGCCCCAGCATTTT.

The chain couples TRBV6-5 to TRBJ1-4; a possible D gene is TRBD1 (5 bases). V dropped 7 bases and J dropped 4 bases, with 13 bases sitting between them. This CDR3 contains 14 residues. Per germline, CDR1 MNHEY and CDR2 SVGAGI. The CDR3 here is CASTWDGGNEKLFF. DNA for the CDR3: TGTGCCAGCACTTGGGACGGGGGTAATGAAAAACTGTTTTTT.

The chain recombines TRBV5-8 with TRBJ1-1; D is ambiguous. The CDR3 spans 13 residues. Deletions cut 2 bases from V and 0 bases from J, with 5 bases between. Germline CDR1 reads SGHTS; CDR2 reads YDEGEE. The CDR3 DNA sequence: TGTGCCAGCAGCTTACGGTTGAACACTGAAGCTTTCTTT. Amino acids: CASSLRLNTEAFF.

V and J are TRBV3-1 (or the pseudogene TRBV3-2) and TRBJ2-2, with 9 bases matching TRBD2. The CDR3 totals 20 residues. J lost 2 bases, V lost 0 bases, and 13 bases had no gene match. The V gene's germline CDR1 is LGHDT and CDR2 YNNKEL (reference sequence). The CDR3 sequence: CASSQDHVGSGGPNTGELFF. The CDR3 DNA reads as TGTGCCAGCAGCCAAGACCACGTCGGTAGCGGGGGCCCTAACACCGGGGAGCTGTTTTTT.

The rearrangement links TRBV4-1 to TRBJ1-4, with a possible D match to TRBD1 (5 bases). The CDR3 sequence is 18 residues long. Between the trimmed V and J ends, which lost 2 bases and 5 bases, there was a span of 21 bases. Germline CDR1 reads MGHRA; CDR2 reads YSYEKL. CDR3 residues: CASSQLITGEGGNEKLFF. The CDR3 bases are TGCGCCAGCAGCCAATTAATCACGGGGGAAGGAGGGAATGAAAAACTGTTTTTT.

This sequence joins TRBV6-5 and TRBJ2-7, with D possibly being TRBD1 (6 bases). The V end was cut by 6 bases, the J end by 0 bases, with 15 bases between. Germline V lookup: CDR1 MNHEY, CDR2 SVGAGI. The CDR3 consists of 15 residues. CDR3 DNA: TGTGCCAGCAGAATTTGGGACAACCTCTCCTACGAGCAGTACTTC. It is translated as CASRIWDNLSYEQYF.

This chain joins TRBV6-5 and TRBJ2-1; 9 bases align to TRBD2. CDR3 length: 15 amino acids. Germline CDR1 MNHEY, CDR2 SVGAGI. V was clipped by 6 bases and J by 6 bases; unmatched bases: 9. The CDR3 loop reads CASSKGLAGVNEQFF. Here the CDR3 DNA reads TGTGCCAGCAGCAAGGGACTAGCAGGGGTCAATGAGCAGTTCTTC.

V gene TRBV4-1 combines with J gene TRBJ2-6; 8 bases match TRBD1. The CDR3 contains 19 residues. Germline lookup yields CDR1 MGHRA and CDR2 YSYEKL. V trimming: 5 bases; J trimming: 0 bases; junction bases outside the gene matches: 12. The CDR3 region is CASSGLTGTGRSGANVLTF. For the CDR3, the DNA is TGCGCCAGCAGCGGTCTGACCGGGACAGGCCGCTCTGGGGCCAACGTCCTGACTTTC.

As concerns this clone: The sample contains more than one DNA sequence encoding this CDR3. The rearrangement links TRBV27 to TRBJ2-7; 7 nucleotides agree with TRBD2. The germline CDR1 and CDR2 sequences are MNHEY and SMNVEV (reference sequence). Trimming removed 6 bases from V and 3 bases from J; junction bases left unmatched: 5. The CDR3 is 13 amino acids. The CDR3 DNA sequence: TGTGCCAGCAGGCGGGGGTCAGGCTACGAGCAGTACTTC. It encodes CASRRGSGYEQYF.

J is TRBJ2-7 and V is TRBV27, with 8 bases aligning to TRBD1. Trimming at V came to 8 bases and at J to 6 bases, leaving 15 bases not matched to a gene. Germline values: CDR1 MNHEY, CDR2 SMNVEV (reference sequence). The CDR3 consists of 15 residues. The CDR3 bases are TGTGCCAGCGGCGCTCCTGGTCAGGGGGCTTCCGAGCAGTACTTC. Amino acid sequence: CASGAPGQGASEQYF.

This sequence joins TRBV7-9 and TRBJ1-1, with D unclear. Germline V gives CDR1 SEHNR, CDR2 FQNEAQ (reference sequence). CDR3 length: 13 amino acids. Trimming stripped 5 bases from V and 1 base from J, with 8 bases between. The CDR3 here is CASSPEGNTEAFF. The CDR3 DNA reads as TGTGCCAGCAGCCCCGAGGGGAACACTGAAGCTTTCTTT.

The rearrangement uses TRBV11-2 and TRBJ2-3; D is ambiguous. The CDR3 sequence is 13 residues long. V shed 1 base and J shed 6 bases, with 8 bases lying between them. Looked up from germline, CDR1 is SGHAT and CDR2 is FQNNGV. Here the CDR3 reads CASSLVGLDTQYF. CDR3 nucleotides: TGTGCCAGCAGCTTAGTTGGGCTGGATACGCAGTATTTT.